What follows describes a single T cell receptor (beta chain). Its antigen is not identified. In germline, CDR1 is WNHNN, CDR2 SYGVQD (reference sequence). This CDR3 has 15 amino acids. Trimming took 2 bases from V and 8 from J, leaving 13 bases between them. These data originate in a study of cytomegalovirus exposure and HLA in healthy donors. Study-level information: The roughly 120 validation repertoires, a later analysis reported, used the same platform as the approximately 700 first-cohort repertoires.

Produced via immunoSEQ multiplex PCR; TCRdb's table is partial and in-frame only. The sample lists 150,000 or so clones; over 80% were seen once. Study outcomes and limitations: Three chains linked to CMV were shown in vitro to be specific for CMV antigens. Subsequent analysis found a tendency for first-cohort TCR clusters to co-occur within the 110 or so validation repertoires. Some public TCRs appeared in many individuals, while most sequences were rare.

V gene TRBV10-1 combines with J gene TRBJ1-6, with no clear D. Sequences were obtained from PBMCs. This sequence originates from a man aged 25 to 45 in good health and CMV-seropositive. The CDR3: CASSEADGGDSPLHF. The CDR3 DNA reads TGCGCCAGCAGTGAGGCGGACGGCGGGGATTCACCCCTCCACTTT.